The 19 T cell receptor beta chains given below trace back to one sample, sequenced in a study of T cells after yellow fever vaccination. TCRdb re-called the 5' RACE reads through MiXCR, storing one row per CDR3 protein. The sample has about 340,000 distinct CDR3 sequences; under 15% are singletons. Here the sequenced sample was CD4+ T cells sorted from PBMCs, taken 15 days after the yellow fever booster vaccination. Receptor source: a man aged 18 to 30 who received the YFV17D yellow fever vaccine.

The rearrangement links TRBV7-9 to TRBJ1-4; TRBD1 is a possible D gene (5 bases). The V end was cut by 0 bases, the J end by 7 bases, with 18 bases between. Germline CDR1 SEHNR, CDR2 FQNEAQ (reference sequence). The CDR3 consists of 17 residues. CDR3 in amino acids: CASSLAVGVTGFEKLFF. The CDR3 DNA sequence: TGTGCCAGCAGCTTAGCGGTGGGGGTAACCGGCTTTGAAAAACTGTTTTTT.

The chain is built from TRBV5-1 and TRBJ1-6; TRBD1 matches 9 bases. The CDR3 spans 19 residues. J gave up 9 bases and V 0 bases, and 16 bases lay outside the gene matches. The germline CDR1 and CDR2 sequences are SGHRS and YFSETQ. This CDR3 is CASSLAPGQGLASGSPLHF. The CDR3 DNA sequence: TGCGCCAGCAGCTTGGCTCCGGGACAGGGCCTAGCGAGCGGTTCACCCCTCCACTTT.

In its sample, this clonotype was seen a few times. This CDR3 reads CAISLRTETDTQYF. The CDR3 DNA is TGTGCCATCAGTCTTAGGACAGAAACAGATACGCAGTATTTT. The rearrangement joins TRBV10-3 to TRBJ2-3, with D maybe TRBD1 (6 bases). The CDR3 is made up of 14 amino acids. Per germline, CDR1 ENHRY and CDR2 SYGVKD. Trimming cost V 5 bases and J 3 bases, with 12 bases left between them.

To note about this clonotype: One end of the junction fails to match germline, which may point to a read error. This chain joins TRBV4-3 and TRBJ2-4; tentatively, D is TRBD1 or TRBD2 (6 bases each). This CDR3 is built from 17 residues. The V gene's germline CDR1 is LGHNA and CDR2 YSLEER. The DNA of the CDR3 is TGCGCCAGCAGCCCCTCCCCGGGGGTCGGGGGCAAAAACCTTCAGTACTTC. Translated, it gives CASSPSPGVGGKNLQYF.

This clonotype was observed a handful of times. The CDR3 coding sequence is TGTGCCAGCAGTACCCTCGGGGCGGGGGGGCCCCAAACCGGGGAGCTGTTTTTT. Residues: CASSTLGAGGPQTGELFF. The chain combines TRBV27 with TRBJ2-2; the match to TRBD2 covers 9 bases. CDR1 is MNHEY and CDR2 is SMNVEV in the germline V gene (reference sequence). Germline trimming cut 5 bases from V and 5 bases from J; bases unmatched to any gene: 15. CDR3 length equals 18 residues.

The J gene is TRBJ2-7, the V gene TRBV2; D is possibly TRBD1 (6 bases). Trimming left V 4 bases short and J 2 bases short, with 15 bases between. The CDR3 runs to 15 residues. Looked up from germline, CDR1 is SNHLY and CDR2 is FYNNEI. CDR3 nucleotides: TGTGCCAGCAGTGCGGGACATCCGATCGCCTACGAGCAGTACTTC. Protein sequence: CASSAGHPIAYEQYF.

This clonotype was counted only a few times. The chain combines TRBV12-3 or TRBV12-4 with TRBJ1-4; D is undetermined. The ends were cut back, 3 bases at V and 8 bases at J, with 10 bases in the middle. The CDR3 runs 13 residues. CDR3 nucleotide sequence: TGTGCCAGCAGTTTCACCCGGGCCGAAAAACTGTTTTTT. Translating it yields CASSFTRAEKLFF.

This clonotype has just a few counts. J is TRBJ2-5 and V is TRBV3-1, with D maybe TRBD2 (6 bases). The CDR3 sequence is 13 residues long. CDR1 LGHDT and CDR2 YNNKEL come from the germline V gene (reference sequence). Trimming took off 0 bases at V and 7 bases at J, with 9 bases between the two ends. CDR3 coding DNA: TGTGCCAGCAGCCAAGATACGGAGGGGACCCAGTACTTC. Protein sequence: CASSQDTEGTQYF.

This clonotype was picked up a small number of times. The CDR3, as DNA: TGTGCCAGCAGCGTAGAAGGACTGACCTATGGCTACACCTTC. Translated, it gives CASSVEGLTYGYTF. The chain employs TRBV7-2 and TRBJ1-2; no clear D. Germline V gene sequence: CDR1 SGHTA, CDR2 FQGNSA. The CDR3 has 14 amino acids. V was pared by 5 bases and J by 4 bases, with 14 bases between.

This clonotype was counted only a few times. The rearrangement uses TRBV7-2 and TRBJ1-5; D is uncertain. CDR1 and CDR2 from the germline V gene are SGHTA and FQGNSA. The CDR3 sequence is 13 residues long. The V and J ends lost 0 bases and 9 bases respectively, with 9 bases between them. For the CDR3, the DNA is TGTGCCAGCAGCTTAGCCCGGGATCGGCCCCAGCATTTT. Translated: CASSLARDRPQHF.

The CDR3, as DNA: TGCAGTGCTACTCTGGGAAGTAACTATGGCTACACCTTC. Translating it yields CSATLGSNYGYTF. The rearrangement uses TRBV20-1 and TRBJ1-2; D gene ambiguous. Germline V lookup: CDR1 DFQATT, CDR2 SNEGSKA (reference sequence). Trimming removed 4 bases from V and 1 base from J, with 10 bases in between. The CDR3 has 13 residues.

This chain links TRBV25-1 with TRBJ1-2; D unclear. CDR3 length equals 12 residues. CDR1 and CDR2 (germline): MGHDK, SYGVNS. V gave up 3 bases and J gave up 3 bases, with 5 bases separating them. The CDR3 DNA is TGTGCCAGCAGTGAGGGCTACTATGGCTACACCTTC. Protein sequence: CASSEGYYGYTF.

Regarding this clonotype: The junction departs from the called germline gene at one end, perhaps through a read error. The chain combines TRBV5-1 with TRBJ1-1, with D possibly being TRBD1 (6 bases). CDR1 is SGHRS, CDR2 YFSETQ, per germline. The CDR3 is 15 amino acids. The CDR3 protein is CASSLGGHMNSEAFF. The CDR3 region has the DNA TGCGCCAGCAGCTTGGGGGGACATATGAACTCTGAAGCTTTCTTT.

This clonotype was seen a few times. The V call is TRBV12-3 or TRBV12-4, the J call TRBJ2-5; D ambiguous. The V end lost 2 bases, the J end lost 4 bases, and 11 bases lay between the germline ends. The CDR3 has 14 amino acids. DNA for the CDR3: TGTGCCAGCAGTTTACAATCCGTCCGAGAGACCCAGTACTTC. This gives the protein CASSLQSVRETQYF.

There are many counts of this clonotype. The chain recombines TRBV15 with TRBJ2-7, with D hard to call. Germline V gives CDR1 LNHNV, CDR2 YYDKDF (reference sequence). V dropped 1 base and J dropped 4 bases, with 17 bases sitting between them. The CDR3 contains 16 residues. The CDR3 coding sequence is TGTGCCACCAGCAGAGTAGGTTGGGGATCTCGGTACGAGCAGTACTTC. Amino acid sequence: CATSRVGWGSRYEQYF.

V gene TRBV5-6 combines with J gene TRBJ1-2; tentative D call: TRBD1 (5 bases). The V gene lost 3 bases and the J gene lost 5 bases, with 11 bases spanning the gap. Germline V lookup: CDR1 SGHDT, CDR2 YYEEEE. The CDR3 is 13 amino acids. The CDR3 sequence is CASSSEGKYGYTF. The CDR3 nucleotides are TGTGCCAGCAGCTCGGAGGGGAAATATGGCTACACCTTC.

The gene calls are TRBV19 and TRBJ2-2; D uncertain. CDR3 length: 14 amino acids. V was pared by 3 bases and J by 1 base, with 6 bases between. CDR1 and CDR2 from the germline V gene are LNHDA and SQIVND (reference sequence). CDR3 in DNA: TGTGCCAGTAGTATCGACAAGAACACCGGGGAGCTGTTTTTT. Its translation: CASSIDKNTGELFF.

The chain uses TRBV13 and TRBJ2-7; 7 nucleotides line up with TRBD1. The junction had 10 bases not matched to a gene; V was cut back by 3 bases and J by 5 bases. Germline V gene sequence: CDR1 PRHDT, CDR2 FYEKMQ (reference sequence). This CDR3 has 15 residues. The DNA of the CDR3 is TGTGCCAGCAGCTTGGCCCCTAGGACAGGCCACGAGCAGTACTTC. Amino acid sequence: CASSLAPRTGHEQYF. Based on the CDR3 plus reference TRBV13 and TRBJ2-7, the full variable domain is AAGVIQSPRHLIKEKRETATLKCYPIPRHDTVYWYQQGPGQDPQFLISFYEKMQSDKGSIPDRFSAQQFSDYHSELNMSSLELGDSALYFCASSLAPRTGHEQYFGPGTRLTVT.

This clonotype was observed a few times. The chain combines TRBV6-5 with TRBJ1-2; TRBD1 matches 8 bases. The V and J ends lost 5 bases and 7 bases, in that order; junction bases with no gene match: 12. Looked up from germline, CDR1 is MNHEY and CDR2 is SVGAGI. The CDR3 covers 15 residues. The DNA of the CDR3 is TGTGCCAGCAGTGCGCGACAGGGGATTCTTAGTGGCTACACCTTC. This translates into CASSARQGILSGYTF.